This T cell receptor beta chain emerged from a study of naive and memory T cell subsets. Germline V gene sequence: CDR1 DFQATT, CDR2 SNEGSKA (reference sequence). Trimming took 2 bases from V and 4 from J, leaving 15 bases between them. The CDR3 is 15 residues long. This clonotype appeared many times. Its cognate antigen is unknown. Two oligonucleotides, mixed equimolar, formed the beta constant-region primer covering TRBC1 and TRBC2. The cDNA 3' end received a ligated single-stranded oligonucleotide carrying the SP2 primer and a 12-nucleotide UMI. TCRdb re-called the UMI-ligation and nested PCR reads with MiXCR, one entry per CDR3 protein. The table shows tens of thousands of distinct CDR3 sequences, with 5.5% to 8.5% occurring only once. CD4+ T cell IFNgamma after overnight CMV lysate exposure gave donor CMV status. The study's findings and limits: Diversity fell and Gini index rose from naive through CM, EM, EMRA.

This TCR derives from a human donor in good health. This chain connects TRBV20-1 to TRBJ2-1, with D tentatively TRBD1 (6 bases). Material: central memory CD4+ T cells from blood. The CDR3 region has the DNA TGCAGTGCTAGACGTACAGGGAAACGGTACAATGAGCAGTTCTTC. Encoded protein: CSARRTGKRYNEQFF.